This TCR beta chain was captured by sequencing in a study of technical replicates of blood from a few donors. Only in-frame clones appear in the TCRdb table, and some are missing; sequencing was by immunoSEQ multiplex PCR. The data contain about 81,000 clones, about 97% of them singletons. With V trimmed by 5 bases and J by 5 bases, 6 bases remained unmatched. This CDR3 is 14 amino acids long. The germline V gene encodes CDR1 SGHNT and CDR2 YENEEA. This TCR came from a human donor in good health. Sequencing was carried out using T cells isolated from PBMCs. This sequence joins TRBV11-3 and TRBJ2-4, with 7 bases that match TRBD1. CDR3 in amino acids: CASSVRDSQNIQYF. The CDR3 bases are TGTGCCAGCAGCGTCCGGGACAGTCAAAACATTCAGTACTTC. The whole variable domain, remainder taken from reference TRBV11-3 and TRBJ2-4, is EAGVVQSPRYKIIEKKQPVAFWCNPISGHNTLYWYLQNLGQGPELLIRYENEEAVDDSQLPKDRFSAERLKGVDSTLKIQPAELGDSAVYLCASSVRDSQNIQYFGAGTRLSVL.